These 13 T cell receptor beta chains were all obtained from the same sample, sequenced in a study of blood T cells in healthy people across ages. Sample-barcoded 5' priming and a J-beta primer mix drove a second PCR of about 7 to 12 cycles. TCRdb re-derived calls from the 5' RACE reads in MiXCR, one entry per CDR3 protein. The sample lists about 1,400,000 distinct CDR3 sequences, approximately 60% occurring once. The sequenced sample consisted of blood. These receptors all stem from a man aged 18 to 30 in good health.

With respect to this clonotype: This could be a read error, since a much larger clone is one nucleotide away. The gene calls are TRBV27 and TRBJ1-2; 7 positions match TRBD1. This CDR3 has 14 residues. Germline-derived CDR1 and CDR2 are MNHEY and SMNVEV (reference sequence). Written as DNA, the CDR3 is TGTGCCAGCAGTGTATCAGGGGGGGCGCGAGGCTACACCTTC. The encoded protein is CASSVSGGARGYTF.

The chain uses TRBV6-2 or TRBV6-3 and TRBJ1-1; possibly TRBD1 for D (5 bases). The CDR3 covers 16 residues. V was shortened by 6 bases and J by 1 base, with 18 bases between the two germline ends. Germline values: CDR1 MNHEY, CDR2 SVGEGT. The CDR3 DNA follows: TGTGCCAGCAGCCCCACCCGTCACGGGGCGAACACTGAAGCTTTCTTT. Its translation: CASSPTRHGANTEAFF.

This clonotype appeared a few times. The chain has TRBV3-1 and TRBJ1-5, with 8 nucleotides matching TRBD1. J was trimmed by 10 bases and V by 0 bases; bases with no gene match: 8. Per the germline V gene, CDR1 is LGHDT and CDR2 is YNNKEL (reference sequence). The CDR3 runs 15 residues. CDR3 coding DNA: TGTGCCAGCAGCCAAGACCCTTCCGGGACAGGTCCCCAGCATTTT. Encoded protein: CASSQDPSGTGPQHF.

Concerning this clonotype itself: Sequence at one end of the junction differs from germline and may be a read error. This chain connects TRBV29-1 to TRBJ2-7; 7 bases are a match to TRBD1. The CDR3 has 12 residues. Per germline, CDR1 SQVTM and CDR2 ANQGSEA. The CDR3 sequence: CSVQDRAIEQYF. The CDR3, as DNA: TGCAGCGTTCAAGACAGGGCTATCGAGCAGTACTTC.

A single count supports this clonotype. This chain connects TRBV7-2 to TRBJ2-3; 10 bases align to TRBD2. The germline V gene encodes CDR1 SGHTA and CDR2 FQGNSA. Trimming took 6 bases from V and 2 from J; bases not matched to a gene: 5. The CDR3 length is 15 residues. CDR3 coding DNA: TGTGCCAGCAGGCCAAGCGGGAGGGCCACAGATACGCAGTATTTT. As protein: CASRPSGRATDTQYF. The full variable domain, with the rest looked up from reference TRBV7-2 and TRBJ2-3, is GAGVSQSPSNKVTEKGKDVELRCDPISGHTALYWYRQSLGQGLEFLIYFQGNSAPDKSGLPSDRFSAERTGGSVSTLTIQRTQQEDSAVYLCASRPSGRATDTQYFGPGTRLTVL.

V gene TRBV2 combines with J gene TRBJ2-1; 8 positions match TRBD1. After removal of 6 bases from V and 0 bases from J, the junction contained 7 bases not matched to a gene. The CDR3 has 16 amino acids. CDR1 is SNHLY and CDR2 is FYNNEI in the germline V gene. DNA of the CDR3: TGTGCCAGCAGAGTTACAGGGGGGACCTCCTACAATGAGCAGTTCTTC. It specifies CASRVTGGTSYNEQFF.

A remark on this clonotype: The junction differs from germline at one of its ends, possibly a read error. The J gene is TRBJ1-1, the V gene TRBV2; D remains unclear. Per the germline V gene, CDR1 is SNHLY and CDR2 is FYNNEI. The length of the CDR3 is 12 residues. CDR3 sequence (DNA): TGTGCCAGCAGTCACGTCCCCACTGGAGCTTTCTTT. This codes for CASSHVPTGAFF.

This chain uses TRBV4-1 with TRBJ2-4; D is possibly TRBD1 (5 bases). The CDR3 consists of 19 residues. Trimming took off 0 bases at V and 4 bases at J, with 22 bases between the two ends. CDR1 MGHRA and CDR2 YSYEKL come from the germline V gene. CDR3 region: CASSQEVSTGVVRKNIQYF. CDR3 sequence (DNA): TGCGCCAGCAGCCAAGAGGTTAGCACAGGCGTCGTCCGGAAAAACATTCAGTACTTC.

This clonotype was counted a few times. The rearrangement links TRBV6-2 or TRBV6-3 to TRBJ2-7, with D possibly being TRBD1 (5 bases). V lost 6 bases and J 5 bases, leaving 20 bases between the germline ends. Germline CDR1 and CDR2: MNHEY and SVGEGT. This CDR3 is 15 amino acids long. The CDR3 sequence is CASSYRRYYGHEQYF. In nucleotides, the CDR3 is TGTGCCAGCAGCTACAGGCGTTACTATGGACACGAGCAGTACTTC.

This clonotype was observed a few times. The chain employs TRBV29-1 and TRBJ2-5, with a possible D match to TRBD2 (6 bases). Germline V gene sequence: CDR1 SQVTM, CDR2 ANQGSEA. This CDR3 spans 12 amino acids. Deletions cut 7 bases from V and 5 bases from J, with 14 bases between. The CDR3 nucleotides are TGCAGCGCCGAAGTGGGGAGGGAGACCCAGTACTTC. As protein: CSAEVGRETQYF.

The rearrangement links TRBV20-1 to TRBJ1-2, with D possibly TRBD1 on 5 matching bases. The length of the CDR3 is 14 residues. Trimming stripped 5 bases from V and 6 bases from J, with 19 bases between. The germline V gene encodes CDR1 DFQATT and CDR2 SNEGSKA (reference sequence). The chain's CDR3 is CSAPTRALPHGYTF. The CDR3 DNA sequence: TGCAGTGCTCCAACCAGGGCACTACCTCATGGCTACACCTTC.

The V and J genes are TRBV29-1 and TRBJ2-7, with D unclear. Trimming removed 6 bases from V and 1 base from J, with 13 bases in between. This CDR3 has 13 amino acids. The germline V gene has CDR1 SQVTM and CDR2 ANQGSEA. The CDR3 bases are TGCAGCGTCTTTTTCCCCAATTCCTACGAGCAGTACTTC. Residues: CSVFFPNSYEQYF.

Concerning this clonotype: A junction boundary mismatches the germline segment, possibly from a read error. The chain has TRBV5-1 and TRBJ1-2; D not resolved. CDR1 is SGHRS and CDR2 is YFSETQ in the germline V gene. CDR3 length: 11 residues. In DNA form, the CDR3 reads TGTGCCAGCAGGTTGGGGAAGGGCTACACCTTC. Amino acid sequence: CASRLGKGYTF.